This entry is about one TCR beta chain. Its antigen is undetermined. Germline CDR1 and CDR2: MNHEY and SVGAGI. This CDR3 is built from 14 residues. Trimming took 6 bases from V and 0 from J, leaving 11 bases between them. Every TCR beta cDNA library bore unique molecular identifiers. Input of about 0.85 to 10 million T cells yielded a few hundred thousand cDNA molecules. TCRdb reanalysed the PCR reads using MiXCR and keeps one entry per CDR3 protein. Here the sample spans roughly 400,000 distinct CDR3 sequences, less than 40% being singletons. This specimen comes from a study of post-analysis software for immune sequencing data. General study findings and limits: When compared against controls, multiple sclerosis patients showed significantly lower normalized Chao1 diversity. The five TRBV segments detected at higher frequency in patients than in controls included TRBV5-6, TRBV5-1 and TRBV20-1. When the samples were clustered directly with F measure, those that had been prepared in the same batch showed strong co-clustering.

The gene calls are TRBV6-5 and TRBJ2-5; D might be TRBD2 (6 bases). The clonotype was recovered from a girl between 2 and 10 years old with multiple sclerosis. The sample was blood. CDR3 sequence (DNA): TGTGCCAGCAGACGGGAGTTGAACCAAGAGACCCAGTACTTC. This gives the protein CASRRELNQETQYF.